The sequence of this T cell receptor (beta chain) was determined in a study of early stage breast cancer tumors. Findings and limits, study-wide: In about 85% of the 16 patients, blood comparison separated tumor from normal breast. Compared with adjacent normal breast tissue, tumors showed 2.5 to 3-fold greater T cell density and higher clonality.

The CDR3 runs 16 residues. CDR1 MNHEY and CDR2 SMNVEV come from the germline V gene (reference sequence). V was pared by 2 bases and J by 2 bases, with 4 bases of the junction left unmatched. This clone was observed a handful of times. Its antigen remains unknown. Each sample had two DNA replicates, 0.5 ug blood or about 1.5 ug tissue. Here immunoSEQ multiplex PCR was the method, and the copy in TCRdb shows in-frame clones only, minus some. The data contain 60,000 to 80,000 clones, roughly three quarters of them singletons. The V gene is TRBV27, the J gene TRBJ2-5; TRBD2 matches 11 bases. This TCR came from a person aged 55-75 years with breast cancer. Sample: blood. The CDR3 bases are TGTGCCAGCAGTTTAAGGCTAGCGGGGGGTCAAGAGACCCAGTACTTC. Amino acid sequence: CASSLRLAGGQETQYF.